The rows below give T cell receptor beta chains drawn from one sample of a study of a mutant IDH1 vaccine in newly diagnosed glioma. Only in-frame clones appear in the TCRdb table, and some are missing; sequencing was by immunoSEQ multiplex PCR. The sample includes around 54,000 clones, roughly 80% of them seen just once. The material sequenced was PBMCs, taken from a glioma patient treated with radiotherapy, temozolomide or both. The receptors originated from a man younger than 30 with glioma. Each CDR3 is given with its conserved first and last residue. Each record gives: V gene, D gene, J gene, CDR3 protein, CDR3 DNA. The D gene is left open where the match is weak.

v_gene: TRBV12-5; d_gene: -; j_gene: TRBJ1-1; CDR3aa: CASDSPGEGANTEAFF; CDR3nt: TGTGCTAGTGACTCCCCCGGGGAAGGGGCCAACACTGAAGCTTTCTTT
v_gene: TRBV7-2; d_gene: -; j_gene: TRBJ2-7; CDR3aa: CASSHNLQPYEQYF; CDR3nt: TGTGCCAGCAGCCATAACCTTCAGCCCTACGAGCAGTACTTC
v_gene: TRBV6-5; d_gene: -; j_gene: TRBJ1-5; CDR3aa: CASSYSGRAHQPQHF; CDR3nt: TGTGCCAGCAGTTACTCGGGCAGGGCTCATCAGCCCCAGCATTTT
v_gene: TRBV21-1; d_gene: -; j_gene: TRBJ1-5; CDR3aa: CASSNRSNQPQHF; CDR3nt: TGTGCCAGCAGCAATCGAAGCAATCAGCCCCAGCATTTT
v_gene: TRBV10-3; d_gene: TRBD1; j_gene: TRBJ2-7; CDR3aa: CAISGQGETYEQYF; CDR3nt: TGTGCCATCAGTGGCCAGGGGGAAACTTACGAGCAGTACTTC
v_gene: TRBV7-3; d_gene: TRBD1; j_gene: TRBJ1-2; CDR3aa: CASSSLDRGPLANYGYTF; CDR3nt: TGTGCCAGCAGCTCCTTGGACAGGGGGCCGCTAGCTAACTATGGCTACACCTTC
v_gene: TRBV4-2; d_gene: -; j_gene: TRBJ1-3; CDR3aa: CASSQSGLPGGNTIYF; CDR3nt: TGTGCCAGCAGCCAAAGTGGCCTACCGGGAGGAAACACCATATATTTT
v_gene: TRBV15; d_gene: -; j_gene: TRBJ1-4; CDR3aa: CATSRDIPGTEVQKLFF; CDR3nt: TGTGCCACCAGCAGAGACATCCCCGGGACCGAAGTTCAAAAACTGTTTTTT
v_gene: TRBV4-1; d_gene: -; j_gene: TRBJ1-1; CDR3aa: CASSQDGNADTEAFF; CDR3nt: TGCGCCAGCAGCCAAGATGGAAATGCAGACACTGAAGCTTTCTTT
v_gene: TRBV11-1; d_gene: TRBD2; j_gene: TRBJ2-1; CDR3aa: CASSHGLAGEIHEQFF; CDR3nt: TGTGCCAGCAGCCACGGACTAGCGGGAGAGATCCATGAGCAGTTCTTC
v_gene: TRBV5-6; d_gene: -; j_gene: TRBJ2-7; CDR3aa: CASSFVDSYEQYF; CDR3nt: TGTGCCAGCAGCTTCGTGGACTCCTACGAGCAGTACTTC